The subject of this entry is one T cell receptor (beta chain). This sample is part of a study of blood T cell repertoires in COVID-19. Assay used: immunoSEQ multiplex PCR; TCRdb lists only in-frame clones, some missing. The sample lists approximately 500,000 clones; about 89% were seen once. CDR3 length equals 15 residues. Trimming removed 0 bases at V and 5 bases at J, with 14 bases between. Germline V CDR1 and CDR2: MNHEY, SVGAGI. Sequences were obtained from peripheral blood. This TCR was recovered from a woman aged 50 to 60 with COVID-19, enrolled during active disease. The gene calls are TRBV6-5 and TRBJ2-7; TRBD1 might be the D (6 bases). CDR3 region: CASSYSARGDDEQYF. Written as DNA, the CDR3 is TGTGCCAGCAGTTACTCAGCCAGGGGTGACGACGAGCAGTACTTC.